The next 23 T cell receptor beta chains were all read from a single sample in a study of shared clonotypes between healthy human individuals. Profiling relied on immunoSEQ multiplex PCR, and the TCRdb table lists in-frame clones only, not all of them. The sample comprises around 1.5 million clones, approximately 98% of which are singletons, and around 0.47% rests with the top ten. Source material: naive CD4+ T cells sorted from blood. Stated subset: CD45RA+ positively selected. Source of these receptors: a man between 25 and 39 years old in good health.

This rearrangement joins TRBV10-3 to TRBJ1-3; D gene ambiguous. V lost 7 bases and J 0 bases, leaving 10 bases between the germline ends. The CDR3 is 14 amino acids. Germline V CDR1 and CDR2: ENHRY, SYGVKD. CDR3 nucleotides: TGTGCCATCATGGTGGGAAACTCTGGAAACACCATATATTTT. It translates to CAIMVGNSGNTIYF.

The CDR3 reads CASSLQGMIGTQHF. The CDR3 DNA follows: TGTGCCAGCAGTTTACAGGGGATGATTGGGACCCAGCATTTT. This rearrangement joins TRBV28 to TRBJ1-5; D possibly corresponds to TRBD1 (6 bases). Germline V gene sequence: CDR1 MDHEN, CDR2 SYDVKM. V lost 2 bases and J 11 bases, leaving 16 bases between the germline ends. The CDR3 runs 14 residues.

The chain has TRBV29-1 and TRBJ2-7; 8 positions agree with TRBD1. The J segment lost 6 bases and the V segment lost 4 bases, leaving 5 bases of the junction unmatched. CDR3 size: 12 residues. The germline CDR1 and CDR2 sequences are SQVTM and ANQGSEA. The CDR3 DNA is TGCAGCGTTGCGAGGACAGGGAGCGAGCAGTACTTC. Amino acids: CSVARTGSEQYF.

V usage is TRBV6-5 and J usage is TRBJ1-1, with 8 positions matching TRBD1. There are 14 residues in the CDR3. J gave up 1 base and V 6 bases, and 4 bases lay outside the gene matches. Germline V gives CDR1 MNHEY, CDR2 SVGAGI. CDR3: CASRGTGENTEAFF. The CDR3 DNA is TGTGCCAGCAGGGGGACAGGAGAGAACACTGAAGCTTTCTTT.

The rearrangement joins TRBV5-1 to TRBJ2-2, with 7 bases identical to TRBD2. Germline V gives CDR1 SGHRS, CDR2 YFSETQ. The J segment lost 2 bases and the V segment lost 4 bases, leaving 5 bases of the junction unmatched. The CDR3 consists of 15 residues. The CDR3 nucleotides read TGCGCCAGCAGCGGTCGGGAGGCTAACACCGGGGAGCTGTTTTTT. Translating gives CASSGREANTGELFF.

This chain uses TRBV25-1 with TRBJ2-7, with 9 bases identical to TRBD1. CDR3 length: 14 residues. J gave up 4 bases and V 2 bases, and 3 bases lay outside the gene matches. Germline-derived CDR1 and CDR2 are MGHDK and SYGVNS. The CDR3 sequence: CASSETGGWYEQYF. The CDR3 coding sequence is TGTGCCAGCAGTGAAACAGGGGGCTGGTACGAGCAGTACTTC.

The chain joins TRBV7-3 to TRBJ2-3, with D perhaps TRBD2 (6 bases). Germline loops: CDR1 SGHTA, CDR2 FQGTGA. The V gene lost 1 base and the J gene lost 4 bases, with 18 bases spanning the gap. The CDR3 runs to 17 residues. Written as DNA, the CDR3 is TGTGCCAGCAGCTTAATGGGTCCGGGAGTCGACGCAGATACGCAGTATTTT. Translated, it gives CASSLMGPGVDADTQYF.

A single count supports this clone. This chain connects TRBV5-1 to TRBJ2-5; D ambiguous. The V and J ends lost 4 bases and 5 bases respectively, with 27 bases between them. The CDR3 contains 18 residues. The germline gives CDR1 SGHRS, CDR2 YFSETQ. The CDR3 region is CASSPPVLAVSARETQYF. The CDR3 DNA reads TGCGCCAGCAGCCCTCCCGTATTGGCGGTTTCAGCACGGGAGACCCAGTACTTC. Complete variable domain (other parts from reference TRBV5-1 and TRBJ2-5): KAGVTQTPRYLIKTRGQQVTLSCSPISGHRSVSWYQQTPGQGLQFLFEYFSETQRNKGNFPGRFSGRQFSNSRSEMNVSTLELGDSALYLCASSPPVLAVSARETQYFGPGTRLLVL.

The chain employs TRBV29-1 and TRBJ2-2, with D uncertain. The V gene lost 3 bases and the J gene lost 7 bases, with 6 bases spanning the gap. This CDR3 spans 11 amino acids. The V gene's germline CDR1 is SQVTM and CDR2 ANQGSEA. CDR3: CSVEAFGELFF. In nucleotides, the CDR3 is TGCAGCGTTGAGGCGTTCGGGGAGCTGTTTTTT.

Notes on this clone: Other nucleotide sequences from this sample produce the same CDR3. This chain links TRBV7-9 with TRBJ2-7; perhaps TRBD2 as D (6 bases). CDR3 length equals 14 residues. V gave up 0 bases and J gave up 4 bases, with 10 bases separating them. In germline, CDR1 is SEHNR, CDR2 FQNEAQ (reference sequence). CDR3 protein: CASSLAPGDYEQYF. The DNA of the CDR3 is TGTGCCAGCAGCTTAGCTCCGGGGGATTACGAGCAGTACTTC.

CDR3: CASSRDNLRDTEAFF. CDR3 DNA sequence: TGTGCCAGCTCAAGGGACAATCTAAGGGACACTGAAGCTTTCTTT. The V and J genes are TRBV18 and TRBJ1-1; D perhaps matches TRBD1 (6 bases). V was trimmed by 5 bases and J by 3 bases, leaving 16 bases between them. Germline V gene lookup returns CDR1 KGHSH and CDR2 LQKENI. The CDR3 consists of 15 residues.

The V call is TRBV27, the J call TRBJ2-1, with TRBD2 matching over 10 bases. With V trimmed by 8 bases and J by 9 bases, 13 bases remained unmatched. CDR3 length equals 15 residues. The germline gives CDR1 MNHEY, CDR2 SMNVEV (reference sequence). The CDR3 sequence is CASVASGSMGGEQFF. CDR3 DNA sequence: TGTGCCAGCGTGGCTAGCGGGAGTATGGGGGGTGAGCAGTTCTTC.

The rearrangement links TRBV5-8 to TRBJ2-5; 13 bases agree with TRBD2. Unmatched junction bases numbered 3, after V lost 4 bases and J lost 3 bases. Germline values: CDR1 SGHTS, CDR2 YDEGEE. CDR3 length: 15 residues. For the CDR3, the DNA is TGTGCCAGCAGCCGAGGACTAGCGGGAGAAGAGACCCAGTACTTC. As protein: CASSRGLAGEETQYF.

The chain has TRBV18 and TRBJ2-1; 12 bases align to TRBD2. V trimming: 3 bases; J trimming: 3 bases; junction bases outside the gene matches: 9. The germline CDR1 and CDR2 sequences are KGHSH and LQKENI. CDR3 length: 18 amino acids. The CDR3 here is CASSPNGGTSGYYNEQFF. The CDR3, as DNA: TGTGCCAGCTCACCGAACGGGGGGACTAGCGGGTACTACAATGAGCAGTTCTTC.

In nucleotides, the CDR3 is TGTGCCAGCAGCTTGGCAGGCCCCGCTACGTACTATGGCTACACCTTC. Translated: CASSLAGPATYYGYTF. The chain recombines TRBV5-8 with TRBJ1-2, with D unclear. CDR1 and CDR2 from the germline V gene are SGHTS and YDEGEE. With 0 bases removed from V and 3 bases from J, the gap between germline ends came to 15 bases. The CDR3 has 16 residues.

This chain links TRBV7-8 with TRBJ1-3; D gene ambiguous. From germline, CDR1 is SGHVS and CDR2 FQNEAQ. V was pared by 5 bases and J by 0 bases, with 14 bases between. CDR3 length: 16 amino acids. CDR3: CASSTREGPSGNTIYF. The DNA for the CDR3 is TGTGCCAGCAGCACACGGGAAGGCCCCTCTGGAAACACCATATATTTT.

This sequence joins TRBV5-1 and TRBJ2-7; 11 bases fit TRBD2. CDR1 SGHRS and CDR2 YFSETQ come from the germline V gene. The CDR3 runs to 17 residues. The J segment lost 3 bases and the V segment lost 2 bases, leaving 10 bases of the junction unmatched. CDR3 bases: TGCGCCAGCAGCTTTCTCCCGATCACTAGCGGGAGCTACGAGCAGTACTTC. This translates into CASSFLPITSGSYEQYF.

V gene TRBV2 combines with J gene TRBJ2-1, with D unclear. The CDR3 is 13 residues long. Trimming left V 5 bases short and J 10 bases short, with 15 bases between. Germline CDR1 and CDR2: SNHLY and FYNNEI. The DNA for the CDR3 is TGTGCCAGCAGTTTTCGCGCGACCCAAGAGCAGTTCTTC. It translates to CASSFRATQEQFF. Looking up the rest from reference TRBV2 and TRBJ2-1 gives the full variable domain: EPEVTQTPSHQVTQMGQEVILRCVPISNHLYFYWYRQILGQKVEFLVSFYNNEISEKSEIFDDQFSVERPDGSNFTLKIRSTKLEDSAMYFCASSFRATQEQFFGPGTRLTVL.

Regarding this clone: Other nucleotide sequences in the sample specify the same CDR3. The CDR3 sequence is CASSPQGYQETQYF. DNA of the CDR3: TGTGCCAGCTCGCCGCAGGGGTACCAAGAGACCCAGTACTTC. The V gene is TRBV18, the J gene TRBJ2-5; D perhaps matches TRBD1 (6 bases). Germline V gene lookup returns CDR1 KGHSH and CDR2 LQKENI. The CDR3 contains 14 residues. Trimming pared 6 bases from V and 0 bases from J, leaving 11 bases between.

The V call is TRBV4-3, the J call TRBJ2-2; TRBD1 matches at 7 bases. This CDR3 has 14 residues. J gave up 6 bases and V 4 bases, and 5 bases lay outside the gene matches. Looked up from germline, CDR1 is LGHNA and CDR2 is YSLEER. The CDR3 DNA is TGCGCCAGCAGCCTACGGACAGGCCCCGGGGAGCTGTTTTTT. Its translation: CASSLRTGPGELFF.

The rearrangement uses TRBV2 and TRBJ2-7; D possibly corresponds to TRBD2 (6 bases). Germline V gene sequence: CDR1 SNHLY, CDR2 FYNNEI. The CDR3 extends over 13 amino acids. Trimming stripped 6 bases from V and 6 bases from J, with 15 bases between. CDR3 nucleotide sequence: TGTGCCAGCAGGCCCGGGACTTTGGGCGAGCAGTACTTC. This encodes CASRPGTLGEQYF. Filled out from reference TRBV2 and TRBJ2-7, the complete variable domain reads EPEVTQTPSHQVTQMGQEVILRCVPISNHLYFYWYRQILGQKVEFLVSFYNNEISEKSEIFDDQFSVERPDGSNFTLKIRSTKLEDSAMYFCASRPGTLGEQYFGPGTRLTVT.

A remark on this clone: This sample includes further DNA sequences coding for the same CDR3. The chain couples TRBV9 to TRBJ2-1, with no clear D. Trimming cost V 2 bases and J 6 bases, with 9 bases left between them. This CDR3 comprises 13 residues. Germline V gives CDR1 SGDLS, CDR2 YYNGEE. This chain's CDR3 is CASSVVSGNEQFF. The CDR3 bases are TGTGCCAGCAGCGTCGTTTCGGGCAATGAGCAGTTCTTC.

This rearrangement joins TRBV12-5 to TRBJ2-1; 7 bases agree with TRBD2. The CDR3 has 13 residues. Looked up from germline, CDR1 is LGHNT and CDR2 is FRNRAP. Here the CDR3 reads CASGGGPTHEQFF. In DNA, the CDR3 is TGTGCGTCGGGCGGGGGACCAACGCATGAGCAGTTCTTC.